Each of the 26 T cell receptor beta chains below was sequenced from the same sample in a study of blood T cell repertoires in COVID-19. Profiled with immunoSEQ multiplex PCR; TCRdb holds only in-frame clones, not every one. The data contain over 15,000 clones, approximately 85% of them seen just once; the ten biggest clones take up 35%. Sequencing was done on a sample of peripheral blood. These receptors were obtained from a man between 65 and 79 years old in a cohort sampled during active COVID-19.

The rearrangement links TRBV10-3 to TRBJ1-3; 7 nucleotides agree with TRBD1. Germline values: CDR1 ENHRY, CDR2 SYGVKD. The trim removed 6 bases at V and 1 base at J, leaving 3 bases unmatched. The length of the CDR3 is 14 residues. The CDR3 protein is CAISTTGSGNTIYF. The CDR3 coding sequence is TGTGCCATCAGCACGACAGGGTCTGGAAACACCATATATTTT.

Only one count was recorded for this clone. The CDR3 spells CASSLARQYNEQFF. The CDR3 DNA follows: TGTGCCAGCAGCTTAGCGAGGCAGTACAATGAGCAGTTCTTC. This sequence joins TRBV7-9 and TRBJ2-1, with D hard to call. The V end lost 0 bases, the J end lost 4 bases, and 7 bases lay between the germline ends. The germline CDR1 and CDR2 sequences are SEHNR and FQNEAQ (reference sequence). The CDR3 spans 14 residues.

The chain links TRBV28 to TRBJ2-3, with 10 bases lining up with TRBD2. The CDR3 totals 21 residues. Germline CDR1 is MDHEN and CDR2 is SYDVKM. The junction had 19 bases not matched to a gene; V was cut back by 3 bases and J by 1 base. The CDR3 is CASSFFRPQISGRVRTDTQYF. In DNA, the CDR3 is TGTGCCAGCAGTTTCTTTCGGCCCCAAATAAGCGGGAGGGTACGCACAGATACGCAGTATTTT.

The chain has TRBV23-1 and TRBJ1-5; 7 nucleotides match TRBD1. TRBV23-1 is classed as an ORF, of uncertain function. The CDR3 has 18 residues. V shed 6 bases and J 0 bases; nucleotides not matched to a gene: 14. The CDR3 loop is CASRETRDREDSNQPQHF. CDR3 nucleotides: TGCGCCAGCAGAGAAACCCGGGACAGAGAAGATAGCAATCAGCCCCAGCATTTT.

This chain links TRBV11-3 with TRBJ2-3; D remains unclear. This CDR3 has 14 amino acids. The germline V gene encodes CDR1 SGHNT and CDR2 YENEEA. V lost 1 base, J lost 2 bases, and 7 bases lay in between. The CDR3 coding sequence is TGTGCCAGCAGCTTAGTGGCCACCACAGATACGCAGTATTTT. It is translated as CASSLVATTDTQYF.

This clone was picked up one time. This sequence joins TRBV30 and TRBJ2-3; 9 bases are a match to TRBD1. The V and J ends lost 1 base and 3 bases, in that order; junction bases with no gene match: 11. This CDR3 is built from 17 residues. Looked up from germline, CDR1 is GTSNPN and CDR2 is SVGIG (reference sequence). This CDR3 is CAWSDRTGVFVTDTQYF. The CDR3 region has the DNA TGTGCCTGGAGTGACCGGACAGGGGTATTCGTGACAGATACGCAGTATTTT. Looking up the rest from reference TRBV30 and TRBJ2-3 gives the full variable domain: SQTIHQWPATLVQPVGSPLSLECTVEGTSNPNLYWYRQAAGRGLQLLFYSVGIGQISSEVPQNLSASRPQDRQFILSSKKLLLSDSGFYLCAWSDRTGVFVTDTQYFGPGTRLTVL.

The chain joins TRBV5-4 to TRBJ2-1, with 11 bases identical to TRBD2. CDR1 is SGHNT and CDR2 is YYREEE in the germline V gene (reference sequence). V shed 2 bases and J 3 bases; nucleotides not matched to a gene: 4. The CDR3 sequence is 16 residues long. In DNA, the CDR3 is TGTGCCAGCAGCTTTCGACTAGCGGGGATCTACAATGAGCAGTTCTTC. It is translated as CASSFRLAGIYNEQFF.

This clone was observed a handful of times. The chain couples TRBV10-3 to TRBJ2-5, with 12 nucleotides matching TRBD1. V lost 5 bases, J lost 5 bases, and 6 bases stayed unmatched. This CDR3 comprises 15 residues. Germline V lookup: CDR1 ENHRY, CDR2 SYGVKD. The CDR3 DNA follows: TGTGCCATCAGTTCCCGGGACAGGGGGCGCGAGACCCAGTACTTC. Translated: CAISSRDRGRETQYF.

CDR3 nucleotides: TGTGCCAGCTCACCGTCGCGGGGGCAGAGGTACGAGCAGTACTTC. It encodes CASSPSRGQRYEQYF. The rearrangement joins TRBV18 to TRBJ2-7, with TRBD2 as a possible D gene (7 bases). Germline CDR1 is KGHSH and CDR2 is LQKENI. V shed 3 bases and J shed 4 bases, with 16 bases lying between them. The CDR3 totals 15 residues.

The chain carries TRBV4-1 and TRBJ1-4; the D is unclear. Germline loops: CDR1 MGHRA, CDR2 YSYEKL. Trimming took off 0 bases at V and 5 bases at J, with 16 bases between the two ends. The CDR3 totals 17 residues. CDR3 region: CASSQEPWGGLNEKLFF. CDR3 nucleotide sequence: TGCGCCAGCAGCCAAGAGCCTTGGGGAGGGCTCAATGAAAAACTGTTTTTT.

The chain links TRBV7-9 to TRBJ2-2; TRBD2 agrees at 14 bases. Germline V lookup: CDR1 SEHNR, CDR2 FQNEAQ (reference sequence). The CDR3 contains 17 residues. The trim removed 5 bases at V and 7 bases at J, leaving 9 bases unmatched. CDR3 amino acids: CASSPPGLAGVFGELFF. CDR3 sequence (DNA): TGTGCCAGCAGCCCTCCGGGACTAGCGGGAGTGTTCGGGGAGCTGTTTTTT.

The genes are TRBV7-2 and TRBJ1-2; 8 bases fit TRBD1. With 2 bases clipped from V and 2 bases from J, the junction kept 7 bases outside the gene matches. CDR3 length: 16 residues. Germline V lookup: CDR1 SGHTA, CDR2 FQGNSA. The CDR3 here is CASSLSQTGENYGYTF. DNA of the CDR3: TGTGCCAGCAGCTTATCCCAGACAGGGGAGAACTATGGCTACACCTTC.

The chain is built from TRBV5-6 and TRBJ2-5, with 11 bases that match TRBD2. The germline V gene encodes CDR1 SGHDT and CDR2 YYEEEE. With 4 bases clipped from V and 7 bases from J, the junction kept 9 bases outside the gene matches. The CDR3 length is 15 residues. The CDR3 DNA reads as TGTGCCAGCAGCCGCGGGACTAGCGGACAGTGGACCCAGTACTTC. Encoded protein: CASSRGTSGQWTQYF.

This chain joins TRBV7-9 and TRBJ2-6, with 12 bases that match TRBD1. The CDR3 spans 18 residues. Per germline, CDR1 SEHNR and CDR2 FQNEAQ (reference sequence). Germline trimming cut 3 bases from V and 2 bases from J; bases unmatched to any gene: 5. Written as DNA, the CDR3 is TGTGCCAGCAGCTTTGCCGGGACAGGGGGCGCTGGGGCCAACGTCCTGACTTTC. Translating it yields CASSFAGTGGAGANVLTF.

The rearrangement joins TRBV7-2 to TRBJ2-5; no firm D call. The V end was cut by 5 bases, the J end by 0 bases, with 4 bases between. The CDR3 contains 12 residues. Germline CDR1 SGHTA, CDR2 FQGNSA. Here the CDR3 DNA reads TGTGCCAGCAGCCCTAACCAAGAGACCCAGTACTTC. Translating it yields CASSPNQETQYF. The full variable domain, in which reference TRBV7-2 and TRBJ2-5 provide the parts outside the CDR3, is GAGVSQSPSNKVTEKGKDVELRCDPISGHTALYWYRQSLGQGLEFLIYFQGNSAPDKSGLPSDRFSAERTGGSVSTLTIQRTQQEDSAVYLCASSPNQETQYFGPGTRLLVL.

This clone was observed a few times. The CDR3 region is CASSDRTSLIHNEQFF. CDR3 sequence (DNA): TGTGCCAGCAGCGACCGGACTAGCCTAATCCACAATGAGCAGTTCTTC. V usage is TRBV7-2 and J usage is TRBJ2-1; 8 bases line up with TRBD2. Germline V gene sequence: CDR1 SGHTA, CDR2 FQGNSA. The CDR3 runs 16 residues. V shed 5 bases, J shed 5 bases, and the junction held 11 bases outside the gene matches.

The chain recombines TRBV30 with TRBJ1-1; D remains ambiguous. Deletions cut 3 bases from V and 4 bases from J, with 12 bases between. CDR1 is GTSNPN and CDR2 is SVGIG in the germline V gene (reference sequence). CDR3 length equals 13 residues. CDR3 loop: CAWRSAGSTEAFF. In DNA, the CDR3 is TGTGCCTGGAGATCCGCGGGATCCACTGAAGCTTTCTTT.

The J gene is TRBJ2-7, the V gene TRBV6-6, with 7 bases that match TRBD2. Germline trimming cut 2 bases from V and 6 bases from J; bases unmatched to any gene: 7. From germline, CDR1 is MNHNY and CDR2 SVGAGI (reference sequence). This CDR3 has 14 amino acids. The CDR3 sequence is CASSYGGRVAEQYF. The CDR3 DNA reads as TGTGCCAGCAGTTACGGGGGGAGGGTCGCCGAGCAGTACTTC.

The chain carries TRBV6-4 and TRBJ1-6, with a tentative D call TRBD1 (5 bases). There are 14 residues in the CDR3. The V end lost 3 bases, the J end lost 5 bases, and 8 bases lay between the germline ends. CDR1 is MRHNA, CDR2 SNTAGT, per germline. The DNA of the CDR3 is TGTGCCAGCAGTGAAGGACACGATAATTCACCCCTCCACTTT. Translating gives CASSEGHDNSPLHF.

The V call is TRBV11-3, the J call TRBJ2-1; the match to TRBD2 covers 11 bases. Per the germline V gene, CDR1 is SGHNT and CDR2 is YENEEA. V lost 4 bases and J lost 5; bases outside the gene matches: 7. This CDR3 is built from 16 residues. The CDR3 here is CASSWALAGGNNEQFF. The CDR3 DNA is TGTGCCAGCAGCTGGGCTCTAGCGGGAGGTAACAATGAGCAGTTCTTC.

The V call is TRBV4-2, the J call TRBJ2-3, with TRBD2 matching 12 bases. The CDR3 extends over 19 amino acids. The germline CDR1 and CDR2 sequences are LGHNA and YNFKEQ. V shed 4 bases and J 0 bases; nucleotides not matched to a gene: 11. CDR3 bases: TGTGCCAGCAGCCCCGGGAGGCTAGCGGGAGGGAGGAGCACAGATACGCAGTATTTT. Amino acid sequence: CASSPGRLAGGRSTDTQYF.

The sample holds a few counts of this clone. The V and J genes are TRBV12-2 and TRBJ2-7; TRBD1, the table's D call, lacks a check against the DNA. TRBV12-2 is annotated as a pseudogene. The CDR3 sequence is 15 residues long. The CDR3 DNA is TGTGCAAGTCGCTTTGTACAGGGGTGGAGAAACGAGCAGTACTTC. Amino acids: CASRFVQGWRNEQYF.

This chain connects TRBV12-3 or TRBV12-4 to TRBJ2-1, with D possibly matching TRBD1 (5 bases). This CDR3 contains 12 residues. V dropped 6 bases and J dropped 7 bases, with 10 bases sitting between them. CDR3: CASSSDSNEQFF. DNA for the CDR3: TGTGCCAGCAGCTCTGACAGTAATGAGCAGTTCTTC.

This sequence joins TRBV6-5 and TRBJ2-3; TRBD2 might be the D (6 bases). Between the trimmed V and J ends, which lost 0 bases and 3 bases, there was a span of 10 bases. Per the germline V gene, CDR1 is MNHEY and CDR2 is SVGAGI. The CDR3 is made up of 15 amino acids. Here the CDR3 reads CASSYSGGGTDTQYF. The CDR3 DNA reads TGTGCCAGCAGTTACTCCGGGGGTGGAACAGATACGCAGTATTTT.

This clone was observed once. The rearrangement uses TRBV5-4 and TRBJ2-2; 10 nucleotides match TRBD2. Germline V gene lookup returns CDR1 SGHNT and CDR2 YYREEE (reference sequence). V was pared by 0 bases and J by 6 bases, with 8 bases of the junction left unmatched. The CDR3 covers 17 residues. CDR3 bases: TGTGCCAGCAGCTTGGCCGGAGCGGGAGGGAAGTCCGGGGAGCTGTTTTTT. This translates into CASSLAGAGGKSGELFF.

V and J are TRBV18 and TRBJ2-3, with D unclear. The CDR3 totals 15 residues. Looked up from germline, CDR1 is KGHSH and CDR2 is LQKENI. V was trimmed by 3 bases and J by 2 bases, leaving 12 bases between them. The CDR3 DNA follows: TGTGCCAGCTCACCGGTAACAGAGATCACAGATACGCAGTATTTT. Encoded protein: CASSPVTEITDTQYF.